This T cell receptor (beta chain) came from a study of T-cell memory formation after mild COVID-19. Study-wide context: Largely, TCR clusters stayed within a single donor.

Findings of the study overall: The finding that pre-infection memory included some responding clones suggested that cross-reactive memory joined.

On this clonotype: Its antigen is not identified.

The 5'RACE method, run with constant-segment primers, produced TCR alpha and TCR beta cDNA libraries (carrying sample barcodes and UMIs). Using its own MiXCR run on the 5' RACE reads, TCRdb lists one record per CDR3 protein. The top ten hold roughly 12% of the sample, which has fewer than 50,000 distinct CDR3 sequences, 8.5% to 10% seen once. The germline V gene encodes CDR1 MNHEY and CDR2 SMNVEV (reference sequence). The V gene lost 4 bases and the J gene lost 3 bases, with 3 bases spanning the gap. This CDR3 comprises 11 residues. This chain links TRBV27 with TRBJ2-5; D gene unclear. The specimen was PBMCs or a T cell subset sorted from them (not recorded which). This clonotype was sampled from an adult woman who had mild COVID-19 (a few samples of this study predate the infection). Cell type and time point are not known. CDR3 residues: CASSSKETQYF. The CDR3 nucleotides are TGTGCCAGCAGTTCAAAAGAGACCCAGTACTTC.